This TCR beta chain comes out of a study of cytomegalovirus exposure and HLA in healthy donors. Findings and limits, study-wide: A likely sequencing artifact accounted for one observed cluster of highly shared sequence variants. Cytomegalovirus association was assigned to around 150 TCR beta chains.

It was with 60 Vbeta and 13 Jbeta primers that the PCR ran. Original methodology: It was a later analysis that counted roughly 80 million unique TCR beta chains, of which 9.5 million to 14 million were shared. Method: immunoSEQ multiplex PCR; TCRdb's copy keeps in-frame clones and lacks some. The V and J calls and clone size come from that table; D and trimming were worked out from the DNA. This sample has some 94,000 clones, with 69% found just once. CDR3 length equals 14 residues. V lost 2 bases, J lost 5 bases, and 12 bases lay in between. Germline CDR1 is KGHSH and CDR2 is LQKENI. The donors were healthy bone marrow donors. Turning to this clone: Antigen unknown.

The origin of this receptor is a man aged 50 to 60 in good health and CMV-seronegative. The sequenced sample was PBMCs. The chain uses TRBV18 and TRBJ1-2; no definite D call. CDR3 amino acids: CASSPTNRDYGYTF. CDR3 nucleotides: TGTGCCAGCTCACCAACGAACAGAGATTATGGCTACACCTTC.